A selection of T cell receptor beta chains follows, all from one sample in a study of OX40 agonist ivuxolimab in advanced cancers. TCRdb keeps only in-frame clones here, not all; method: immunoSEQ multiplex PCR. The repertoire holds about 110,000 clones, with about 91% as singletons. Material: CD4+ or CD8+ T cells sorted from blood, obtained in a trial of the OX40 agonist ivuxolimab. The receptors come from an adult with an advanced solid tumor such as melanoma, head and neck, liver or kidney cancer. Both conserved end residues are part of each CDR3. Each record gives: J gene, clone size, D gene, CDR3 length, V gene, CDR3 protein, CDR3 DNA. The D gene is left open where the match is weak. Clone size is given for some rows only: seen once, a few or many times, or a class if the clone is expanded.

J: TRBJ2-6
size: .
D: .
length: 13
V: TRBV6-5
CDR3: CASRDSGANVLTF
DNA: TGTGCCAGCAGAGACTCTGGGGCCAACGTCCTGACTTTC

J: TRBJ2-7
size: .
D: .
length: 14
V: TRBV28
CDR3: CASSSELGPYEQYF
DNA: TGTGCCAGCAGTTCAGAGCTAGGACCCTACGAGCAGTACTTC

J: TRBJ2-2
size: .
D: TRBD2
length: 15
V: TRBV7-8
CDR3: CASTKRGGSDGELFF
DNA: TGTGCCAGCACGAAGCGGGGGGGCTCCGACGGGGAGCTGTTTTTT

J: TRBJ1-1
size: .
D: .
length: 15
V: TRBV7-8
CDR3: CASSLEWGLNTEAFF
DNA: TGTGCCAGCAGCTTAGAGTGGGGCTTGAACACTGAAGCTTTCTTT

J: TRBJ2-5
size: once
D: .
length: 16
V: TRBV6-5
CDR3: CASSYGVGGPQETQYF
DNA: TGTGCCAGCAGTTATGGGGTTGGGGGGCCTCAAGAGACCCAGTACTTC

J: TRBJ2-5
size: .
D: .
length: 15
V: TRBV4-1
CDR3: CASSQAPQGQETQYF
DNA: TGCGCCAGCAGCCAGGCGCCCCAGGGGCAAGAGACCCAGTACTTC

J: TRBJ1-2
size: .
D: TRBD1
length: 15
V: TRBV5-1
CDR3: CASSLGGQGMRGYTF
DNA: TGTGCCAGCAGCTTGGGAGGACAGGGAATGAGGGGCTACACCTTC

J: TRBJ2-3
size: .
D: TRBD2
length: 14
V: TRBV30
CDR3: CAWNQRGSTDTQYF
DNA: TGTGCCTGGAACCAGCGGGGTAGCACAGATACGCAGTATTTT

J: TRBJ2-7
size: .
D: .
length: 13
V: TRBV5-1
CDR3: CASSLAPNYEQYF
DNA: TGCGCCAGCAGCTTGGCGCCCAACTACGAGCAGTACTTC

J: TRBJ2-5
size: .
D: .
length: 13
V: TRBV18
CDR3: CASSPRREETQYF
DNA: TGTGCCAGCTCACCACGTAGGGAGGAGACCCAGTACTTC

J: TRBJ2-3
size: few
D: TRBD1
length: 15
V: TRBV6-6
CDR3: CATLTGTVGTDTQYF
DNA: TGTGCCACCCTAACCGGGACAGTGGGGACAGATACGCAGTATTTT

J: TRBJ2-1
size: few
D: .
length: 13
V: TRBV11-3
CDR3: CASSNPGVPKQFF
DNA: TGTGCCAGCAGCAACCCGGGGGTACCGAAGCAGTTCTTC

J: TRBJ2-1
size: .
D: .
length: 16
V: TRBV5-4
CDR3: CASSLEGARSYNEQFF
DNA: TGTGCCAGCAGCTTGGAAGGGGCCCGCTCCTACAATGAGCAGTTCTTC

J: TRBJ1-1
size: .
D: TRBD1
length: 12
V: TRBV6-5
CDR3: CASRRDSGEAFF
DNA: TGTGCCAGCAGACGGGACAGCGGTGAAGCTTTCTTT

J: TRBJ1-1
size: .
D: .
length: 13
V: TRBV7-3
CDR3: CASSSRLNTEAFF
DNA: TGTGCCAGCAGCTCCAGGCTGAACACTGAAGCTTTCTTT

J: TRBJ2-7
size: .
D: .
length: 15
V: TRBV5-4
CDR3: CASSLAGRGSSEQYF
DNA: TGTGCCAGCAGCTTGGCCGGCAGGGGTTCTTCCGAGCAGTACTTC

J: TRBJ1-2
size: .
D: TRBD1
length: 13
V: TRBV19
CDR3: CASSRTGDHGYTF
DNA: TGTGCCAGTAGTAGAACAGGGGATCATGGCTACACCTTC

J: TRBJ2-7
size: .
D: .
length: 15
V: TRBV7-8
CDR3: CASSSSGSASYEQYF
DNA: TGTGCCAGCAGTTCTAGTGGTAGCGCGTCCTACGAGCAGTACTTC